In this sample, the clone carrying this TCR beta chain turned up once. Seattle patients were enrolled during active infection and followed longitudinally. This specimen belongs to a study of blood T cell repertoires in COVID-19. Whole-study context: PBMCs, B-cell-depleted T cells, or T cells provided the cDNA or gDNA that made up the material.

Germline V gene lookup returns CDR1 LGHNA and CDR2 YSLEER. Trimming stripped 1 base from V and 5 bases from J, with 11 bases between. The CDR3 totals 14 residues. Per the original data handling: Nucleated cell number was recorded as an estimate derived from reference gene primer amplification. The repertoire was sequenced with immunoSEQ multiplex PCR; TCRdb's copy has only in-frame clones and lacks some. The D gene and trimming were derived from the DNA, and the V and J assignments and clone size from that table. This table holds more than 200,000 clones, just under 90% found once. The receptor was isolated from a man aged 30-40 years with COVID-19, enrolled during active disease. The chain has TRBV4-3 and TRBJ2-5; tentatively, D is TRBD1 (6 bases). Material for sequencing was peripheral blood. In nucleotides, the CDR3 is TGCGCCAGCAGCCAAGGGCAGGGGATGGAGACCCAGTACTTC. Its translation is CASSQGQGMETQYF.